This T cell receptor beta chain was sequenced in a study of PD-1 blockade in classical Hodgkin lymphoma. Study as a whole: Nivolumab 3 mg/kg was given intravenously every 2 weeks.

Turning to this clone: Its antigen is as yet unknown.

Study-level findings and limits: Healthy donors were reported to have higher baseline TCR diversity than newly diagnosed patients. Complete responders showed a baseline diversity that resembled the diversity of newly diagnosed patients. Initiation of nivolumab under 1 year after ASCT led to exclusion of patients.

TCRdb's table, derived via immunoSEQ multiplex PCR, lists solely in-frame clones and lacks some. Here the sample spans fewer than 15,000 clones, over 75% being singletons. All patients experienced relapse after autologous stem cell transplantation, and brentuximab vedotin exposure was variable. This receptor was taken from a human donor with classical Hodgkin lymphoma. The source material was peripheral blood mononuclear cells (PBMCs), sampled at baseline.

CDR3: CASASGRWETQYF. DNA for the CDR3: TGCGCCAGTGCTAGCGGGAGGTGGGAGACCCAGTACTTC. This chain joins TRBV5-1 and TRBJ2-5; 11 nucleotides match TRBD2. Germline V gene lookup returns CDR1 SGHRS and CDR2 YFSETQ. The V and J ends lost 8 bases and 5 bases, in that order; junction bases with no gene match: 5. The CDR3 spans 13 residues.